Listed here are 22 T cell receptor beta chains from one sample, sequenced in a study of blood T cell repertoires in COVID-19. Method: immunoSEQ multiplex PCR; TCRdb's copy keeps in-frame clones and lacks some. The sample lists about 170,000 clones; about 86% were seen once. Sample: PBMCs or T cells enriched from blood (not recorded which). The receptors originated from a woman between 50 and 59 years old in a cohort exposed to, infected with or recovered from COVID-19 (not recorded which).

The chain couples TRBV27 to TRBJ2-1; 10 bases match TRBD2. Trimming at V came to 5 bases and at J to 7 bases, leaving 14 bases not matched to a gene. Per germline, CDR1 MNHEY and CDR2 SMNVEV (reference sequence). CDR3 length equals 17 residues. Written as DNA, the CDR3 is TGTGCCAGCAGTCCCGGCCCAGCGGGAGGGCCGGGGAATGAGCAGTTCTTC. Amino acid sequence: CASSPGPAGGPGNEQFF.

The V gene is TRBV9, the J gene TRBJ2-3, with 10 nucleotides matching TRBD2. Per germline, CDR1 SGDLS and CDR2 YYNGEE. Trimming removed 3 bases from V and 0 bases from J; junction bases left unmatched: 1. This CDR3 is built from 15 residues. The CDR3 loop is CASSAAGGSTDTQYF. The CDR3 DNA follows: TGTGCCAGCAGCGCAGCGGGGGGGAGCACAGATACGCAGTATTTT. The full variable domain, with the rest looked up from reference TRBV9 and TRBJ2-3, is DSGVTQTPKHLITATGQRVTLRCSPRSGDLSVYWYQQSLDQGLQFLIQYYNGEERAKGNILERFSAQQFPDLHSELNLSSLELGDSALYFCASSAAGGSTDTQYFGPGTRLTVL.

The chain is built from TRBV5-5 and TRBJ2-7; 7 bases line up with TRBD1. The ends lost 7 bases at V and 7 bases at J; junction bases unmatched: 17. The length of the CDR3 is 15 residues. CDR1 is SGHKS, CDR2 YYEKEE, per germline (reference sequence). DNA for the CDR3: TGTGCCAGCTTCCCGGCCGGGACAGCCCTACGGGAGCAGTACTTC. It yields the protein CASFPAGTALREQYF.

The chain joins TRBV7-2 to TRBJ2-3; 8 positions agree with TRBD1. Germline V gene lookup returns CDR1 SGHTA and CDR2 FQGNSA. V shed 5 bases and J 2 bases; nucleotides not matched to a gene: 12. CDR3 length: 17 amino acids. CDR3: CASSLGQGPYVTDTQYF. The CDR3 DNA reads TGTGCCAGCAGCCTAGGACAGGGTCCGTATGTCACAGATACGCAGTATTTT.

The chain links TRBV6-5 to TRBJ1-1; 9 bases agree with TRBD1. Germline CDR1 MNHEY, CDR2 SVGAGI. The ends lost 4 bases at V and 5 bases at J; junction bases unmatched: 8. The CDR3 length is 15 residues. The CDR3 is CASSFTSQGATEAFF. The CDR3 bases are TGTGCCAGCAGTTTTACGTCACAGGGGGCTACTGAAGCTTTCTTT.

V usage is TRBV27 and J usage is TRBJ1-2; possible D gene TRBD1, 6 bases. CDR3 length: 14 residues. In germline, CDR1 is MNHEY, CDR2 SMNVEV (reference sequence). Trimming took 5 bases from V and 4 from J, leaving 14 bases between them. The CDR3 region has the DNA TGTGCCAGCAGTCCAGGACAGTGGGGCTATGGCTACACCTTC. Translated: CASSPGQWGYGYTF.

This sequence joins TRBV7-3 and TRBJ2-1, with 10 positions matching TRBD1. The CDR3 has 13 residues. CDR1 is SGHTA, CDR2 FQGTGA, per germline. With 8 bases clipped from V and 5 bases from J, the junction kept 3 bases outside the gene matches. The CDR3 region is CASRDRGDNEQFF. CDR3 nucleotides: TGTGCCAGCCGGGACAGGGGAGACAATGAGCAGTTCTTC.

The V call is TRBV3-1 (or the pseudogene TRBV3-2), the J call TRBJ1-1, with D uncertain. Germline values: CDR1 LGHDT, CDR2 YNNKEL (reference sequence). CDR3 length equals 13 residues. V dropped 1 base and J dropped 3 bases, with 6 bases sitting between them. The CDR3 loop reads CASSQGGDTEAFF. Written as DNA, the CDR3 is TGTGCCAGCAGCCAAGGGGGAGACACTGAAGCTTTCTTT.

The CDR3 protein is CAWNETSGIYEQYF. In DNA form, the CDR3 reads TGTGCCTGGAACGAGACTAGCGGAATCTACGAGCAGTACTTC. The chain recombines TRBV30 with TRBJ2-7; 9 bases are shared with TRBD2. J was trimmed by 3 bases and V by 4 bases; bases with no gene match: 7. Germline-derived CDR1 and CDR2 are GTSNPN and SVGIG (reference sequence). CDR3 length equals 14 residues.

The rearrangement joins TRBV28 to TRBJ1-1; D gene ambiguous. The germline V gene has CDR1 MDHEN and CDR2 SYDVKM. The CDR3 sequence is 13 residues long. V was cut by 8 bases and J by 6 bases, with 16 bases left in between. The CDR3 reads CASGAGAPAEAFF. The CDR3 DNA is TGTGCCAGCGGCGCTGGAGCCCCGGCTGAAGCTTTCTTT.

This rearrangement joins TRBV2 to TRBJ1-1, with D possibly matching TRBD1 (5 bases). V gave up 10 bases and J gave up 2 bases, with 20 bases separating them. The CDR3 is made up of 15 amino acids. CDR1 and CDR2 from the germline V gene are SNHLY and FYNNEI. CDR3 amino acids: CATSGQEQRNTEAFF. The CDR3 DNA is TGTGCCACCTCAGGGCAGGAACAACGAAACACTGAAGCTTTCTTT.

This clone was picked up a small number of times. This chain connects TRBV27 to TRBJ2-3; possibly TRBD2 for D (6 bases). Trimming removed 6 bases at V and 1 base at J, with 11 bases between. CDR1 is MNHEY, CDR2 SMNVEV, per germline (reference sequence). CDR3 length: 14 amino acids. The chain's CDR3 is CASSRAGRTDTQYF. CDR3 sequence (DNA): TGTGCCAGCAGCCGCGCGGGGCGCACAGATACGCAGTATTTT.

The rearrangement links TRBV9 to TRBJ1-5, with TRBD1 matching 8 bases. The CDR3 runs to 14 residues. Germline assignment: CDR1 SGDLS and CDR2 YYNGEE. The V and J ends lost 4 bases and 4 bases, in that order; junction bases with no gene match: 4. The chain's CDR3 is CASSPDRGNQPQHF. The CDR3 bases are TGTGCCAGCAGCCCCGACAGGGGAAATCAGCCCCAGCATTTT.

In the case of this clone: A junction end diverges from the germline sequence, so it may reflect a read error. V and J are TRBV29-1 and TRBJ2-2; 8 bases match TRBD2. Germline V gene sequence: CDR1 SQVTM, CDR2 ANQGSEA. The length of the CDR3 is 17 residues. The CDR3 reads CRVGRGIRAGGTGELFF. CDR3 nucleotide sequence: TGCCGCGTTGGGCGGGGTATACGGGCGGGAGGCACCGGGGAGCTGTTTTTT.

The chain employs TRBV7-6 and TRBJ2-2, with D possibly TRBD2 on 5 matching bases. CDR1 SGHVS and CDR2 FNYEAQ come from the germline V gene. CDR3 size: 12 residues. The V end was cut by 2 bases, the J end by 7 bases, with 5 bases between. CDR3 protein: CASSLRGGELFF. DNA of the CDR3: TGTGCCAGCAGCTTACGGGGCGGGGAGCTGTTTTTT.

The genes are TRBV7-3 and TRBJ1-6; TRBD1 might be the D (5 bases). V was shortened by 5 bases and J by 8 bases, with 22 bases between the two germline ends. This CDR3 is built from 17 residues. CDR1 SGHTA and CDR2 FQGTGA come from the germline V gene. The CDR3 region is CASSLRAPGGGHSPLHF. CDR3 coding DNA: TGTGCCAGCAGCCTCCGCGCCCCTGGGGGAGGACATTCACCCCTCCACTTT.

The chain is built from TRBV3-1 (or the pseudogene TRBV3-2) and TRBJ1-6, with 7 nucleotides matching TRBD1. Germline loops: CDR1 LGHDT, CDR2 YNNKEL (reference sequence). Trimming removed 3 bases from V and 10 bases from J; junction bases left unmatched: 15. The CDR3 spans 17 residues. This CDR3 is CASSHSQQGKQGSPLHF. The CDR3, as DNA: TGTGCCAGCAGCCACAGCCAACAGGGGAAACAGGGGTCACCCCTCCACTTT.

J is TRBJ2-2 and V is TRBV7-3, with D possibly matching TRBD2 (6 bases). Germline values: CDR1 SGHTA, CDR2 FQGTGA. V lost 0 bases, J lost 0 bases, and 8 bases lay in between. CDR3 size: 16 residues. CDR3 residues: CASSLTGGTNTGELFF. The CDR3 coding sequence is TGTGCCAGCAGCTTAACTGGCGGGACGAACACCGGGGAGCTGTTTTTT.

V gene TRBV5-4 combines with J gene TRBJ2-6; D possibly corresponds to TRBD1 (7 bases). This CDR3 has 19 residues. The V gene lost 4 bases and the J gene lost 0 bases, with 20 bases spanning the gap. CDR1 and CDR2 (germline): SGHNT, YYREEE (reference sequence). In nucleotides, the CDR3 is TGTGCCAGCAGCAACCCCCACGGGGGACAGAGCTCTGGGGCCAACGTCCTGACTTTC. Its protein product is CASSNPHGGQSSGANVLTF.

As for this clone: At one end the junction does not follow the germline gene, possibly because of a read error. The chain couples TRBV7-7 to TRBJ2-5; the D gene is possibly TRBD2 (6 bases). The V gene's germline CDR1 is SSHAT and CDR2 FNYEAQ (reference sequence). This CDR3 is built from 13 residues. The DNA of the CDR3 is TGTGCTAGCAGCTTAAACGCGGGGGAGACCCAGTACTTC. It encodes CASSLNAGETQYF.

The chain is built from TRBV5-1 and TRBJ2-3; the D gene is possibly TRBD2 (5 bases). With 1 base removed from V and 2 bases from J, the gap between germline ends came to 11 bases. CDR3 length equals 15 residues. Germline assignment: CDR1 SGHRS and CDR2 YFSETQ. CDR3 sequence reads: CASSLSSTSTDTQYF. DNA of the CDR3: TGCGCCAGCAGCTTGTCTAGCACCTCCACAGATACGCAGTATTTT.

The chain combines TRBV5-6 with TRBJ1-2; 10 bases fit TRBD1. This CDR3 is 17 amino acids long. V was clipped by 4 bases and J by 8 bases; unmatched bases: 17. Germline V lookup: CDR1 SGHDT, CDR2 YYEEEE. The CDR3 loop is CASSRYSWVGTGDGYTF. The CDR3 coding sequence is TGTGCCAGCAGCCGTTATTCCTGGGTGGGGACAGGGGACGGCTACACCTTC.